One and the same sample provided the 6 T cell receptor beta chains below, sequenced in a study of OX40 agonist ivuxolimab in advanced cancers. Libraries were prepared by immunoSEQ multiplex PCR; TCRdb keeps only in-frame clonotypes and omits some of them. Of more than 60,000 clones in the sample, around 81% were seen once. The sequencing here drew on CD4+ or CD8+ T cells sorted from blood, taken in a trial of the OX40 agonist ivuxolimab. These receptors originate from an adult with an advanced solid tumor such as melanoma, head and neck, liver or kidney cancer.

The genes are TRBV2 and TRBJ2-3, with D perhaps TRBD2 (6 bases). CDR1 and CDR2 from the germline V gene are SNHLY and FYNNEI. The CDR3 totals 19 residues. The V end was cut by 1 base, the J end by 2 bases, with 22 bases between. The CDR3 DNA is TGTGCCAGCAGTGAAGGGGGTAGAGTTACGCGGGGCTACACAGATACGCAGTATTTT. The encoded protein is CASSEGGRVTRGYTDTQYF. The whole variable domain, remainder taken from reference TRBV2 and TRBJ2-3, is EPEVTQTPSHQVTQMGQEVILRCVPISNHLYFYWYRQILGQKVEFLVSFYNNEISEKSEIFDDQFSVERPDGSNFTLKIRSTKLEDSAMYFCASSEGGRVTRGYTDTQYFGPGTRLTVL.

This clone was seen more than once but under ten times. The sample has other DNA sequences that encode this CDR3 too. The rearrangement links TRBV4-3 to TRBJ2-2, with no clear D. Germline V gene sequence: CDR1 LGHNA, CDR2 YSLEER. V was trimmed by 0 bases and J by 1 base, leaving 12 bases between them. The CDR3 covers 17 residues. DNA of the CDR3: TGCGCCAGCAGCCAAGATCGAGGAGCTCTGAACACCGGGGAGCTGTTTTTT. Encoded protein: CASSQDRGALNTGELFF.

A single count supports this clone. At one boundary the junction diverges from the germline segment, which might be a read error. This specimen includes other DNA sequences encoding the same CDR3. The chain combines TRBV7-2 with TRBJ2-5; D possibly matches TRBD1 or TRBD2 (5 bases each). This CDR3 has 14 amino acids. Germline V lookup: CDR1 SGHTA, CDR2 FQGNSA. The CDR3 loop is CASSLATVRETQYF. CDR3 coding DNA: TGTGCCAGTAGCTTAGCGACAGTACGGGAGACCCAGTACTTC.

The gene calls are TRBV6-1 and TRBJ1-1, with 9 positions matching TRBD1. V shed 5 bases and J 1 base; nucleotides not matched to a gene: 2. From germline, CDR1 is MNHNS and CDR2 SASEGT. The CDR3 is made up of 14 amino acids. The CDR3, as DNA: TGTGCCAGCAGTACAGGGGGCCCGAACACTGAAGCTTTCTTT. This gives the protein CASSTGGPNTEAFF.

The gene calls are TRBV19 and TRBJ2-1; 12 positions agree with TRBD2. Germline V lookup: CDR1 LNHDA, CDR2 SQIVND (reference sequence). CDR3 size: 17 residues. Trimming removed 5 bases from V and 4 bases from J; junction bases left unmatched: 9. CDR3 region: CASSVRPSGGAYNEQFF. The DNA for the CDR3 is TGTGCCAGTAGTGTTCGCCCTAGCGGGGGGGCATACAATGAGCAGTTCTTC.

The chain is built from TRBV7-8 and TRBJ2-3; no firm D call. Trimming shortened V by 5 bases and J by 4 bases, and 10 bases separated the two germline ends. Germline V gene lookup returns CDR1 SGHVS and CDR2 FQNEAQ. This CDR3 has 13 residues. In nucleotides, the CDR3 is TGTGCCAGCAGCCTAGGTCGTTCAGATACGCAGTATTTT. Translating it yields CASSLGRSDTQYF.